This record covers a single T cell receptor (beta chain). One end of the junction does not line up with germline, which may come from a read error. CDR1 is MNHNY, CDR2 SVGAGI, per germline (reference sequence). CDR3 length: 12 amino acids. This sample was included in a study of tumor-infiltrating lymphocytes in primary liver carcinoma. Between about 17 and 34 mg of unsorted bulk tissue served as the source from which RNA and DNA were co-extracted. Reverse transcription of around 500 ng total RNA with a constant-region primer produced TCR beta cDNA. Generation of the TCR beta libraries relied on three nested multiplex PCR rounds using slightly modified ARM-PCR. Each of the first two PCR rounds ran about 9 cycles with TRBV1-TRBV30 forward and C-beta reverse primers. TCRdb reprocessed the multiplex PCR reads via MiXCR and lists one record per CDR3 protein. This table has about 84,000 distinct CDR3 sequences, approximately 70% appearing once.

The receptor was isolated from a man between 35 and 55 years old with primary liver carcinoma and hepatitis B virus infection. This chain uses TRBV6-6 with TRBJ1-1; D not certain. The sequencing input was liver tumor tissue from sampling region 1. The subset: tumor region T1, superior pole. The CDR3: CASSYVGCEVIF. The CDR3 coding sequence is TGTGCCAGCAGTTACGTGGGTTGTGAAGTTATCTTT.